Listed below are T cell receptor beta chains from one sample, sequenced in a study of cytomegalovirus exposure and HLA in healthy donors. Here immunoSEQ multiplex PCR was the method, and the copy in TCRdb shows in-frame clones only, minus some. The repertoire holds 90,000 to 140,000 clones, with around 78% as singletons. Input material: PBMCs. The receptor set was obtained from a male donor in good health and CMV-seronegative. Each CDR3 is given with its conserved first and last residue. The order of the fields is J gene, D gene, clone size, V gene, CDR3 protein, CDR3 DNA. A D gene is named only where the DNA matches it firmly. Where a row states a size, it is once, few, many or the class of an expanded clone; other rows omit it.

TRBJ2-2,TRBD2,.,TRBV27,CASSLRGVTGELFF,TGTGCCAGCAGTTTGCGGGGGGTCACCGGGGAGCTGTTTTTT
TRBJ2-1,TRBD1,.,TRBV5-6,CASSRTGANLYNEQFF,TGTGCCAGCAGCCGGACAGGGGCGAACCTCTACAATGAGCAGTTCTTC
TRBJ2-7,TRBD1,.,TRBV25-1,CASTTTRGLDEQYF,TGTGCCAGTACCACCACGAGGGGGCTGGACGAGCAGTACTTC
TRBJ1-3,.,.,TRBV5-1,CASSLGGTISGNTIYF,TGCGCCAGCAGCTTGGGGGGGACAATCTCTGGAAACACCATATATTTT
TRBJ1-1,TRBD1,.,TRBV19,CASSLWQGGTEAFF,TGTGCCAGTAGTCTATGGCAGGGGGGCACTGAAGCTTTCTTT
TRBJ2-3,.,.,TRBV28,CASSAPTGRGDTQYF,TGTGCCAGCAGTGCTCCTACCGGCAGAGGCGATACGCAGTATTTT
TRBJ2-3,.,.,TRBV27,CASSMRLAGTDTQYF,TGTGCCAGCAGCATGAGGTTAGCGGGCACAGATACGCAGTATTTT
TRBJ1-1,.,.,TRBV10-3,CATGISEDTEAFF,TGTGCCACCGGGATCTCGGAAGACACTGAAGCTTTCTTT
TRBJ2-3,TRBD2,.,TRBV5-8,CASSIFRGSVSTDTQYF,TGTGCCAGCAGTATTTTCCGCGGGAGTGTGAGCACAGATACGCAGTATTTT
TRBJ2-7,TRBD1,.,TRBV5-1,CASSSGGIPLAYEQYF,TGCGCCAGCAGCTCAGGGGGCATACCACTTGCCTACGAGCAGTACTTC
TRBJ2-1,TRBD2,.,TRBV5-1,CASSAASGSQNEQFF,TGCGCCAGCAGCGCGGCAAGCGGGAGTCAGAATGAGCAGTTCTTC
TRBJ2-7,TRBD2,.,TRBV4-2,CASSQDGASGSGEQYF,TGTGCCAGCAGCCAAGATGGGGCTAGCGGGAGTGGTGAGCAGTACTTC
TRBJ1-2,TRBD1,.,TRBV27,CASSPLQGVVYGYTF,TGTGCCAGCAGTCCACTCCAGGGGGTCGTGTATGGCTACACCTTC
TRBJ2-1,.,.,TRBV27,CASSLSGGHEQFF,TGTGCCAGCAGTTTATCGGGCGGGCATGAGCAGTTCTTC
TRBJ2-3,.,.,TRBV5-1,CASKDSASPTDTQYF,TGCGCCAGCAAGGACAGTGCATCCCCGACAGATACGCAGTATTTT
TRBJ1-2,TRBD1,.,TRBV10-3,CAVRRDSNYGYTF,TGTGCCGTGCGGCGGGACAGCAACTATGGCTACACCTTC
TRBJ2-1,TRBD2,.,TRBV9,CASSGAGGRIYNEQFF,TGTGCCAGCAGCGGGGCGGGCGGGAGGATCTACAATGAGCAGTTCTTC
TRBJ2-5,.,.,TRBV27,CASSLGHGETQYF,TGTGCTAGCAGTCTGGGACACGGAGAGACCCAGTACTTC
TRBJ1-2,.,.,TRBV7-2,CASSSVFRYTF,TGTGCCAGCAGCTCAGTGTTTCGCTACACCTTC
TRBJ2-7,TRBD1,.,TRBV19,CASTGTGRGQGGEQYF,TGTGCCAGTACCGGGACAGGGAGAGGACAGGGCGGCGAGCAGTACTTC
TRBJ2-5,TRBD2,.,TRBV9,CASNALGGGYQETQYF,TGTGCCAGCAACGCCTTGGGCGGGGGGTACCAAGAGACCCAGTACTTC
TRBJ1-4,.,.,TRBV27,CASRTQGIGEKLFF,TGTGCCAGCAGAACTCAGGGAATTGGGGAAAAACTGTTTTTT
TRBJ2-5,TRBD2,.,TRBV10-2,CASTTGLAGEETQYF,TGCGCCAGCACCACCGGACTAGCGGGAGAGGAGACCCAGTACTTC
TRBJ2-6,TRBD1,few,TRBV19,CASSPQGPSSGANVLTF,TGTGCCAGTAGCCCACAGGGGCCAAGCTCTGGGGCCAACGTCCTGACTTTC
TRBJ1-1,TRBD1,.,TRBV5-6,CASSFLEGAGGNTEAFF,TGTGCCAGCAGCTTTTTGGAGGGGGCTGGTGGAAACACTGAAGCTTTCTTT
TRBJ1-1,.,.,TRBV5-1,CASSLEGGNTEAFF,TGCGCCAGCAGCTTGGAAGGGGGAAACACTGAAGCTTTCTTT
TRBJ2-7,.,few,TRBV7-9,CASITYGSYEQYF,TGTGCCAGCATCACCTATGGCTCCTACGAGCAGTACTTC
TRBJ2-7,TRBD2,.,TRBV7-9,CASNQATPGTSGWEQYF,TGTGCCAGCAACCAAGCGACCCCGGGGACTAGCGGGTGGGAGCAGTACTTC
TRBJ2-7,.,once,TRBV18,CASHKGSQGGYEQYF,TGTGCCAGCCATAAAGGCTCTCAAGGGGGCTACGAGCAGTACTTC
TRBJ2-7,TRBD1,.,TRBV2,CASMDRSQRSYEQYF,TGTGCCAGCATGGACAGGTCACAACGCTCCTACGAGCAGTACTTC
TRBJ2-7,.,.,TRBV5-5,CASSLEPQGAYEQYF,TGTGCCAGCAGCTTGGAACCCCAAGGGGCCTACGAGCAGTACTTC
TRBJ1-2,.,.,TRBV28,CASRRGQNYGYTF,TGTGCCAGCAGACGGGGACAAAACTATGGCTACACCTTC
TRBJ2-7,.,.,TRBV13,CASSLGLEQYF,TGTGCCAGCAGCTTAGGTCTTGAGCAGTACTTC
TRBJ1-2,.,.,TRBV28,CASSWGGGEGYTF,TGTGCCAGCAGTTGGGGCGGCGGCGAGGGCTACACCTTC
TRBJ2-7,TRBD2,few,TRBV4-1,CASSQEAPSGSPYEQYF,TGCGCCAGCAGCCAAGAGGCCCCTAGCGGGAGCCCCTACGAGCAGTACTTC
TRBJ2-7,TRBD1,.,TRBV7-9,CASSDWDSSYEQYF,TGTGCCAGCAGCGACTGGGACAGCTCTTACGAGCAGTACTTC
TRBJ1-3,.,once,TRBV19,CASSIFVNSGNTIYF,TGTGCCAGTAGTATCTTCGTTAACTCTGGAAACACCATATATTTT
TRBJ2-3,.,once,TRBV5-6,CASSLAQVSQYF,TGTGCCAGCAGCTTGGCACAGGTTTCACAGTATTTT
TRBJ2-3,.,once,TRBV12-5,CASGLVQDTQYF,TGTGCTAGTGGTTTGGTACAGGATACGCAGTATTTT
TRBJ2-5,TRBD2,.,TRBV11-3,CASSRRLAGAHLEETQYF,TGTGCCAGCAGCCGAAGACTAGCGGGGGCTCACCTCGAAGAGACCCAGTACTTC
TRBJ2-3,.,.,TRBV9,CASSVSSGEDTQYF,TGTGCCAGCAGCGTGAGTTCGGGGGAGGATACGCAGTATTTT
TRBJ2-3,TRBD2,.,TRBV9,CASSGTSGRSWTDTQYF,TGTGCCAGCAGCGGGACTAGCGGGAGGAGTTGGACAGATACGCAGTATTTT
TRBJ1-3,TRBD1,.,TRBV5-1,CASSPMTGTSGNTIYF,TGCGCCAGCAGCCCAATGACAGGGACATCTGGAAACACCATATATTTT
TRBJ1-3,.,once,TRBV18,CASSPRPAGGSGNTIYF,TGTGCCAGCTCACCACGACCAGCTGGAGGCTCTGGAAACACCATATATTTT
TRBJ2-3,.,.,TRBV4-2,CASSQDLGSMRTDTQYF,TGTGCCAGCAGCCAAGATCTTGGGAGTATGCGCACAGATACGCAGTATTTT
TRBJ2-3,TRBD1,.,TRBV27,CASYRQGTDTQYF,TGTGCCAGCTATCGACAGGGTACAGATACGCAGTATTTT
TRBJ2-1,.,.,TRBV6-1,CASSVGPTAAYNEQFF,TGTGCCAGCAGTGTAGGCCCGACGGCGGCCTACAATGAGCAGTTCTTC
TRBJ2-5,TRBD2,.,TRBV5-6,CASSLGTRGETQYF,TGTGCCAGCAGCTTGGGGACTAGAGGGGAGACCCAGTACTTC
TRBJ2-7,.,.,TRBV18,CASSPSTSLRHEQYF,TGTGCCAGCTCACCTTCGACTAGTTTGCGACACGAGCAGTACTTC
TRBJ2-7,.,.,TRBV29-1,CSVERAGGLVEQYF,TGCAGCGTTGAGAGGGCAGGGGGGTTGGTCGAGCAGTACTTC
TRBJ1-2,TRBD1,.,TRBV25-1,CASSGQGAGGYTF,TGTGCCAGCAGCGGACAGGGGGCTGGCGGCTACACCTTC
TRBJ2-2,.,.,TRBV2,CASSWDTPNTGGLFF,TGTGCCAGCAGTTGGGACACTCCGAACACCGGTGGGCTGTTTTTT
TRBJ2-7,TRBD2,.,TRBV5-1,CASSSQTSGDPYEQYF,TGCGCCAGCAGCTCTCAAACTAGCGGAGACCCCTACGAGCAGTACTTC
TRBJ2-1,TRBD1,once,TRBV7-8,CASSPGGVVYNEQFF,TGTGCCAGCAGCCCAGGGGGAGTCGTCTACAATGAGCAGTTCTTC